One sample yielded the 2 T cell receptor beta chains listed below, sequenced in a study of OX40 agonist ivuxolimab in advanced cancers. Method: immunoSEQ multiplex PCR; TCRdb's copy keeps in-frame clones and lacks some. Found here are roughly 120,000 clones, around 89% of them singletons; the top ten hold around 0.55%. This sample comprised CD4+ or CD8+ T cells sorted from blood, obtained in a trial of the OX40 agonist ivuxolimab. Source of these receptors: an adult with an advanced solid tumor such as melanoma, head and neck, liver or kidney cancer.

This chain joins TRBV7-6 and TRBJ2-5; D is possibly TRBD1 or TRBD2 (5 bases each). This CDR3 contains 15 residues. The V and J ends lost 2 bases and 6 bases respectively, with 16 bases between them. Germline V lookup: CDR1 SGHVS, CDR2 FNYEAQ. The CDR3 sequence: CASSLMGGTMKTQYF. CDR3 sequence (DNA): TGTGCCAGCAGCTTAATGGGTGGGACGATGAAGACCCAGTACTTC.

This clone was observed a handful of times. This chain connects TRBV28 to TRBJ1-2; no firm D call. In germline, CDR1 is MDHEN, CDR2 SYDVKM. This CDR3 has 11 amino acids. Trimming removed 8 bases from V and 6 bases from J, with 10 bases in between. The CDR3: CASPGRDGYTF. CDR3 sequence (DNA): TGTGCCAGCCCCGGGCGGGATGGCTACACCTTC.